Each of the 20 T cell receptor beta chains below was sequenced from the same sample in a study of blood T cell repertoires in COVID-19. The data were produced by immunoSEQ multiplex PCR, yet TCRdb's version contains in-frame clones alone and is incomplete. The sample lists 200,000 to 250,000 clones, about 90% occurring once. Sample: PBMCs or T cells enriched from blood (not recorded which). Every receptor here comes from a woman between 50 and 59 years old with acute COVID-19.

This rearrangement joins TRBV5-1 to TRBJ2-2, with TRBD2 matching 8 bases. This CDR3 is 14 amino acids long. Germline loops: CDR1 SGHRS, CDR2 YFSETQ. V was clipped by 5 bases and J by 5 bases; unmatched bases: 5. CDR3 loop: CASSWTSTTGELFF. CDR3 bases: TGCGCCAGCAGTTGGACTAGCACAACCGGGGAGCTGTTTTTT.

The rearrangement uses TRBV18 and TRBJ1-2; 8 bases map to TRBD1. V was pared by 3 bases and J by 2 bases, with 2 bases of the junction left unmatched. CDR1 and CDR2 (germline): KGHSH, LQKENI. This CDR3 spans 14 amino acids. DNA for the CDR3: TGTGCCAGCTCACCCCGGACAGGGAACTATGGCTACACCTTC. Its translation is CASSPRTGNYGYTF.

This sequence joins TRBV20-1 and TRBJ1-2; TRBD1 matches at 7 bases. With 3 bases clipped from V and 5 bases from J, the junction kept 12 bases outside the gene matches. The CDR3 has 15 amino acids. Germline CDR1 reads DFQATT; CDR2 reads SNEGSKA (reference sequence). The CDR3 bases are TGCAGTGCTAGTTCAAGGGGGCGATGGGATTATGGCTACACCTTC. This encodes CSASSRGRWDYGYTF.

The rearrangement uses TRBV7-2 and TRBJ1-1; D is ambiguous. Germline V lookup: CDR1 SGHTA, CDR2 FQGNSA. This CDR3 has 14 amino acids. The V and J ends lost 1 base and 0 bases respectively, with 6 bases between them. The CDR3 DNA sequence: TGTGCCAGCAGCTTAGATTTCATGAACACTGAAGCTTTCTTT. This sequence encodes CASSLDFMNTEAFF.

The chain is built from TRBV25-1 and TRBJ2-1; D call uncertain. Trimming left V 2 bases short and J 16 bases short, with 12 bases between. CDR1 is MGHDK, CDR2 SYGVNS, per germline. The length of the CDR3 is 11 residues. CDR3 sequence reads: CASSELSRIFF. The CDR3 coding sequence is TGTGCCAGCAGTGAACTCTCGCGGATCTTCTTC.

The chain joins TRBV9 to TRBJ2-2; 12 bases agree with TRBD1. Germline V lookup: CDR1 SGDLS, CDR2 YYNGEE. The CDR3 has 18 amino acids. J gave up 6 bases and V 3 bases, and 12 bases lay outside the gene matches. The CDR3 is CASSAGQGAPRWSGELFF. In DNA form, the CDR3 reads TGTGCCAGCAGCGCGGGACAGGGGGCTCCTAGATGGTCCGGGGAGCTGTTTTTT.

The V call is TRBV28, the J call TRBJ2-1, with 10 bases fitting TRBD2. Germline V gene data show CDR1 as MDHEN and CDR2 as SYDVKM. The CDR3 runs to 16 residues. J lost 4 bases, V lost 5 bases, and 8 bases had no gene match. The CDR3 DNA sequence: TGTGCCAGCAGTCAAGGACTAGCGGAGATGTACAATGAGCAGTTCTTC. This translates into CASSQGLAEMYNEQFF.

The V call is TRBV27, the J call TRBJ1-4; D perhaps matches TRBD1 (5 bases). CDR3 size: 15 residues. Germline values: CDR1 MNHEY, CDR2 SMNVEV (reference sequence). Trimming shortened V by 2 bases and J by 5 bases, and 12 bases separated the two germline ends. The chain's CDR3 is CASSLLDRANEKLFF. The CDR3 DNA reads as TGTGCCAGCAGTTTACTTGACAGAGCCAATGAAAAACTGTTTTTT.

The chain recombines TRBV18 with TRBJ2-2; tentative D call: TRBD1 (5 bases). Per the germline V gene, CDR1 is KGHSH and CDR2 is LQKENI. The CDR3 has 17 amino acids. V lost 2 bases and J 6 bases, leaving 19 bases between the germline ends. The CDR3 nucleotides are TGTGCCAGCTCACCAAGGGTGGCAAGGACACGTGCCGGGGAGCTGTTTTTT. It encodes CASSPRVARTRAGELFF. Full variable domain (outside the CDR3, taken from reference TRBV18 and TRBJ2-2): NAGVMQNPRHLVRRRGQEARLRCSPMKGHSHVYWYRQLPEEGLKFMVYLQKENIIDESGMPKERFSAEFPKEGPSILRIQQVVRGDSAAYFCASSPRVARTRAGELFFGEGSRLTVL.

This clone was seen a handful of times. The rearrangement links TRBV5-1 to TRBJ1-1; D is undetermined. CDR1 and CDR2 (germline): SGHRS, YFSETQ. CDR3 size: 13 residues. Trimming left V 4 bases short and J 2 bases short, with 9 bases between. The CDR3 nucleotides read TGCGCCAGCAGCCGCACAGATAACACTGAAGCTTTCTTT. Protein sequence: CASSRTDNTEAFF.

The J gene is TRBJ2-7, the V gene TRBV4-1; 9 bases are shared with TRBD2. V was clipped by 1 base and J by 6 bases; unmatched bases: 13. The germline CDR1 and CDR2 sequences are MGHRA and YSYEKL. The CDR3 runs to 17 residues. Here the CDR3 reads CASSQGRVGGRASEQYF. The CDR3, as DNA: TGCGCCAGCAGCCAAGGCCGTGTAGGCGGGAGGGCCAGCGAGCAGTACTTC.

V usage is TRBV15 and J usage is TRBJ1-5; 8 bases are a match to TRBD1. V gave up 5 bases and J gave up 6 bases; unmatched junction bases: 9. The length of the CDR3 is 15 residues. Germline CDR1 reads LNHNV; CDR2 reads YYDKDF (reference sequence). This chain's CDR3 is CATSHGQGSSQPQHF. The CDR3 coding sequence is TGTGCCACCAGCCACGGACAGGGAAGTTCTCAGCCCCAGCATTTT.

The CDR3 DNA follows: TGTGCCAGCAGCCCTCGGACAGGGTCGGATAATTCACCCCTCCACTTT. Encoded protein: CASSPRTGSDNSPLHF. The chain uses TRBV9 and TRBJ1-6, with 8 bases matching TRBD1. The CDR3 consists of 16 residues. Looked up from germline, CDR1 is SGDLS and CDR2 is YYNGEE. The ends lost 4 bases at V and 5 bases at J; junction bases unmatched: 8.

CDR3: CASSLSGSGTGELFF. In nucleotides, the CDR3 is TGTGCCAGCAGCCTTAGCGGGAGTGGCACCGGGGAGCTGTTTTTT. The chain links TRBV5-4 to TRBJ2-2, with 9 bases aligning to TRBD2. The CDR3 consists of 15 residues. The V gene's germline CDR1 is SGHNT and CDR2 YYREEE (reference sequence). J gave up 4 bases and V 4 bases, and 5 bases lay outside the gene matches.

V and J are TRBV27 and TRBJ1-6; D remains ambiguous. CDR3 length: 15 amino acids. Germline V gives CDR1 MNHEY, CDR2 SMNVEV (reference sequence). V lost 2 bases and J lost 7, with 12 bases in between. The CDR3 region is CASSLMGRINSPLHF. In DNA, the CDR3 is TGTGCCAGCAGTTTAATGGGCAGGATCAATTCACCCCTCCACTTT.

The chain joins TRBV5-5 to TRBJ2-5, with 12 bases matching TRBD2. CDR3 length: 16 amino acids. V was clipped by 4 bases and J by 3 bases; unmatched bases: 7. Germline lookup yields CDR1 SGHKS and CDR2 YYEKEE (reference sequence). The CDR3 nucleotides read TGTGCCAGCAGCCACCTAGCGGGAGGGCCGGAAGAGACCCAGTACTTC. Encoded protein: CASSHLAGGPEETQYF.

The chain uses TRBV27 and TRBJ1-3; 9 bases are a match to TRBD1. CDR1 MNHEY and CDR2 SMNVEV come from the germline V gene (reference sequence). The CDR3 contains 17 residues. The junction had 9 bases not matched to a gene; V was cut back by 6 bases and J by 0 bases. The CDR3 nucleotides read TGTGCCAGCAGGAAAATAAACAGGGGGCGCTCTGGAAACACCATATATTTT. Its translation is CASRKINRGRSGNTIYF.

CDR3 protein: CASSSSEVEAFF. For the CDR3, the DNA is TGTGCCAGCAGCTCCTCTGAGGTTGAAGCTTTCTTT. The chain is built from TRBV6-2 or TRBV6-3 and TRBJ1-1, with D hard to call. CDR1 and CDR2 from the germline V gene are MNHEY and SVGEGT. This CDR3 region has 12 residues. V was trimmed by 6 bases and J by 7 bases, leaving 12 bases between them.

The chain recombines TRBV14 with TRBJ1-4; D gene ambiguous. Deletions cut 7 bases from V and 0 bases from J, with 27 bases between. CDR3 length: 20 residues. Germline assignment: CDR1 SGHDN and CDR2 FVKESK. This chain's CDR3 is CASKPLGELNPSATNEKLFF. The CDR3 nucleotides are TGTGCCAGCAAACCTCTGGGAGAATTAAACCCTTCTGCAACTAATGAAAAACTGTTTTTT.

The chain carries TRBV9 and TRBJ2-3; tentative D call: TRBD2 (8 bases). CDR1 SGDLS and CDR2 YYNGEE come from the germline V gene. The V end lost 2 bases, the J end lost 4 bases, and 23 bases lay between the germline ends. This CDR3 is 18 amino acids long. CDR3 DNA sequence: TGTGCCAGCAGCGTTTTACCTACGGGAGGGGGCAGCGCAGATACGCAGTATTTT. This sequence encodes CASSVLPTGGGSADTQYF.